Below, 30 T cell receptor beta chains from the same sample are listed, as sequenced in a study of T-cell memory formation after mild COVID-19. MiXCR, applied by TCRdb to the 5' RACE reads, yields one record per CDR3 protein. The sample shows around 440,000 distinct CDR3 sequences, 15% to 20% of them seen only once. Sequencing was performed on PBMCs or a T cell subset sorted from them (not recorded which). These receptors came from an adult woman who had mild COVID-19 (a few samples of this study predate the infection). Cell type and time point are not known.

V is TRBV2 and J is TRBJ2-4; D is possibly TRBD1 or TRBD2 (6 bases each). V was cut by 5 bases and J by 1 base, with 9 bases left in between. The CDR3 totals 14 residues. Per the germline V gene, CDR1 is SNHLY and CDR2 is FYNNEI. The DNA for the CDR3 is TGTGCCAGCAGTCCGGGGGCTGCCAAAAACATTCAGTACTTC. It encodes CASSPGAAKNIQYF.

This chain links TRBV12-3 or TRBV12-4 with TRBJ2-7; 8 bases match TRBD1. Trimming cost V 5 bases and J 3 bases; bases outside gene matches: 6. CDR3 length: 14 amino acids. The DNA for the CDR3 is TGTGCCAGCAGTGCTCGACAGGGGAGCTACGAGCAGTACTTC. It is translated as CASSARQGSYEQYF.

This clonotype was seen a few times. The V gene is TRBV29-1, the J gene TRBJ2-7; TRBD1 matches 11 bases. The length of the CDR3 is 13 residues. Germline loops: CDR1 SQVTM, CDR2 ANQGSEA. The V and J ends lost 3 bases and 3 bases, in that order; junction bases with no gene match: 1. The CDR3 loop is CSVDGTGGYEQYF. Written as DNA, the CDR3 is TGCAGCGTTGACGGGACAGGGGGCTACGAGCAGTACTTC.

On this clonotype itself: Likely a read error: the CDR3 ends without its conserved phenylalanine or tryptophan. It is unclear where the CDR3 begins or ends on the DNA, so no DNA is shown, and the CDR3 is as TCRdb lists it. The rearrangement joins TRBV7-2 to TRBJ2-7; TRBD1 was called by the table and not checked on the DNA. The CDR3 spans 9 amino acids, including both terminal residues. Per the germline V gene, CDR1 is SGHTA and CDR2 is FQGNSA. The CDR3 sequence: CASSFYPLQ.

The chain couples TRBV4-1 to TRBJ2-1, with a possible D match to TRBD2 (5 bases). V was pared by 2 bases and J by 5 bases, with 16 bases between. CDR3 length: 16 amino acids. Germline CDR1 and CDR2: MGHRA and YSYEKL. This CDR3 reads CASSQPLRDSDNEQFF. DNA for the CDR3: TGCGCCAGCAGCCAACCATTGAGGGATAGCGACAATGAGCAGTTCTTC.

This clonotype was observed a handful of times. The chain has TRBV12-3 or TRBV12-4 and TRBJ1-2, with unresolved D. The V end was cut by 6 bases, the J end by 1 base, with 12 bases between. CDR3 size: 14 residues. CDR3 residues: CASSGGGSNYGYTF. Written as DNA, the CDR3 is TGTGCCAGCAGCGGTGGTGGGAGTAACTATGGCTACACCTTC.

This rearrangement joins TRBV5-4 to TRBJ1-1, with D uncertain. There are 13 residues in the CDR3. Trimming removed 0 bases at V and 6 bases at J, with 9 bases between. Germline-derived CDR1 and CDR2 are SGHNT and YYREEE (reference sequence). CDR3 nucleotide sequence: TGTGCCAGCAGCTTGGGAACTAACGCTGAAGCTTTCTTT. This sequence encodes CASSLGTNAEAFF.

The CDR3 protein is CASSYSGQSPEAFF. The CDR3 region has the DNA TGTGCCAGCAGTTACTCGGGACAGTCCCCTGAAGCTTTCTTT. The chain uses TRBV6-5 and TRBJ1-1, with 7 bases that match TRBD1. This CDR3 region has 14 residues. From germline, CDR1 is MNHEY and CDR2 SVGAGI. The V segment lost 0 bases and the J segment 6 bases; nucleotides outside the gene matches: 4.

The chain links TRBV12-3 or TRBV12-4 to TRBJ1-1; D not certain. V lost 3 bases and J 13 bases, leaving 12 bases between the germline ends. This CDR3 is 11 amino acids long. This CDR3 reads CASSFTEWVFF. The CDR3 DNA sequence: TGTGCCAGCAGTTTCACCGAGTGGGTTTTCTTT.

This clonotype showed up just a few times. The chain combines TRBV11-2 with TRBJ2-1; tentatively, D is TRBD2 (6 bases). The CDR3 loop spans 16 amino acids. Germline CDR1 is SGHAT and CDR2 is FQNNGV. Between the trimmed V and J ends, which lost 0 bases and 3 bases, there was a span of 12 bases. CDR3 residues: CASSLEALAIYNEQFF. The CDR3 nucleotides are TGTGCCAGCAGCTTAGAAGCACTAGCTATCTACAATGAGCAGTTCTTC. Based on the CDR3 plus reference TRBV11-2 and TRBJ2-1, the full variable domain is EAGVAQSPRYKIIEKRQSVAFWCNPISGHATLYWYQQILGQGPKLLIQFQNNGVVDDSQLPKDRFSAERLKGVDSTLKIQPAKLEDSAVYLCASSLEALAIYNEQFFGPGTRLTVL.

This clonotype has more than one count but fewer than ten. V gene TRBV7-6 combines with J gene TRBJ2-7; D possibly corresponds to TRBD2 (5 bases). This CDR3 spans 13 amino acids. Trimming took 5 bases from V and 3 from J, leaving 11 bases between them. Germline assignment: CDR1 SGHVS and CDR2 FNYEAQ. CDR3 region: CASSGPEDYEQYF. The CDR3 coding sequence is TGTGCCAGCAGCGGACCGGAGGACTACGAGCAGTACTTC. The whole variable domain, filled in from reference TRBV7-6 and TRBJ2-7, reads GAGVSQSPRYKVTKRGQDVALRCDPISGHVSLYWYRQALGQGPEFLTYFNYEAQQDKSGLPNDRFSAERPEGSISTLTIQRTEQRDSAMYRCASSGPEDYEQYFGPGTRLTVT.

This chain connects TRBV7-9 to TRBJ2-1, with a possible D match to TRBD2 (6 bases). CDR1 is SEHNR and CDR2 is FQNEAQ in the germline V gene (reference sequence). Trimming cost V 5 bases and J 8 bases, with 13 bases left between them. This CDR3 is 13 amino acids long. The DNA of the CDR3 is TGTGCCAGCAGCCCCGGAGGGAGACATGAGCAGTTCTTC. It is translated as CASSPGGRHEQFF.

This clonotype was counted only a few times. The V call is TRBV12-3 or TRBV12-4, the J call TRBJ1-2; D gene ambiguous. CDR3 length: 13 residues. V was cut by 7 bases and J by 0 bases, with 9 bases left in between. CDR3 loop: CASTPSANYGYTF. In nucleotides, the CDR3 is TGTGCCAGCACCCCGAGCGCTAACTATGGCTACACCTTC.

This clonotype was found a few times. The V gene is TRBV9, the J gene TRBJ2-1, with 9 bases aligning to TRBD2. The CDR3 runs 15 residues. With V trimmed by 7 bases and J by 1 base, 6 bases remained unmatched. The germline V gene encodes CDR1 SGDLS and CDR2 YYNGEE. CDR3 region: CASSPSGTSYNEQFF. CDR3 in DNA: TGTGCCAGCTCCCCTAGCGGGACTTCCTACAATGAGCAGTTCTTC.

This clonotype was observed a few times. V usage is TRBV3-1 and J usage is TRBJ2-3; no clear D gene. With 4 bases removed from V and 2 bases from J, the gap between germline ends came to 10 bases. Germline CDR1 reads LGHDT; CDR2 reads YNNKEL (reference sequence). CDR3 length: 14 amino acids. The CDR3 spells CASSPKPYTDTQYF. As DNA, the CDR3 is TGTGCCAGCAGCCCTAAGCCTTACACAGATACGCAGTATTTT.

V is TRBV25-1 and J is TRBJ1-2; 7 nucleotides line up with TRBD1. Germline-derived CDR1 and CDR2 are MGHDK and SYGVNS. With V trimmed by 3 bases and J by 5 bases, 6 bases remained unmatched. This CDR3 is 14 amino acids long. CDR3: CASSEPGGLYGYTF. CDR3 sequence (DNA): TGTGCCAGCAGTGAGCCAGGGGGGCTGTATGGCTACACCTTC.

The CDR3 nucleotides read TGTGCCAGCAGCCTTACCGGGACAGGGAGTGAAGCTTTCTTT. The encoded protein is CASSLTGTGSEAFF. J is TRBJ1-1 and V is TRBV9; 9 bases agree with TRBD1. J gave up 7 bases and V 4 bases, and 8 bases lay outside the gene matches. Germline CDR1 SGDLS, CDR2 YYNGEE. The CDR3 has 14 residues. Full variable domain (remainder filled in from reference TRBV9 and TRBJ1-1): DSGVTQTPKHLITATGQRVTLRCSPRSGDLSVYWYQQSLDQGLQFLIQYYNGEERAKGNILERFSAQQFPDLHSELNLSSLELGDSALYFCASSLTGTGSEAFFGQGTRLTVV.

This clonotype was observed a handful of times. The V gene is TRBV18, the J gene TRBJ2-1; 9 bases fit TRBD2. J lost 9 bases, V lost 1 base, and 10 bases had no gene match. CDR1 KGHSH and CDR2 LQKENI come from the germline V gene. This CDR3 contains 16 residues. The CDR3 sequence: CASSPRAGGRSAEQFF. DNA for the CDR3: TGTGCCAGCTCACCACGGGCGGGAGGGCGTAGTGCTGAGCAGTTCTTC. Full variable domain (missing parts from reference TRBV18 and TRBJ2-1): NAGVMQNPRHLVRRRGQEARLRCSPMKGHSHVYWYRQLPEEGLKFMVYLQKENIIDESGMPKERFSAEFPKEGPSILRIQQVVRGDSAAYFCASSPRAGGRSAEQFFGPGTRLTVL.

This clonotype was detected only a few times. The chain combines TRBV5-1 with TRBJ1-1, with TRBD1 matching 8 bases. The CDR3 spans 14 residues. Germline values: CDR1 SGHRS, CDR2 YFSETQ. V gave up 3 bases and J gave up 3 bases; unmatched junction bases: 4. CDR3 loop: CASSSGGAYTEAFF. The CDR3 region has the DNA TGCGCCAGCAGCTCAGGGGGCGCTTACACTGAAGCTTTCTTT.

The DNA for the CDR3 is TGTGCCAGCTCCCTTGACAGTTATCAGCCCCAGCATTTT. This gives the protein CASSLDSYQPQHF. This chain links TRBV18 with TRBJ1-5; a weak D match, TRBD1 (5 bases). Per the germline V gene, CDR1 is KGHSH and CDR2 is LQKENI. V was shortened by 6 bases and J by 5 bases, with 11 bases between the two germline ends. The CDR3 spans 13 residues.

The rearrangement links TRBV5-6 to TRBJ1-5; no firm D call. V was clipped by 2 bases and J by 8 bases, with 11 bases between them. Germline lookup yields CDR1 SGHDT and CDR2 YYEEEE. This CDR3 comprises 13 residues. The CDR3 coding sequence is TGTGCCAGCAGCTTTGGACGTTCGGAGCCCCAGCATTTT. This codes for CASSFGRSEPQHF.

This clonotype occurred a few times. V is TRBV6-2 or TRBV6-3 and J is TRBJ1-1, with D unclear. The CDR3 covers 15 residues. CDR1 and CDR2 from the germline V gene are MNHEY and SVGEGT. V lost 0 bases to trimming and J lost 0 bases, with 8 bases between them. CDR3 DNA sequence: TGTGCCAGCAGTTACTCTGTCAGCATGAACACTGAAGCTTTCTTT. Translation: CASSYSVSMNTEAFF.

The J gene is TRBJ2-1, the V gene TRBV6-5; D ambiguous. Germline V gene lookup returns CDR1 MNHEY and CDR2 SVGAGI. This CDR3 contains 13 residues. V shed 0 bases and J shed 7 bases, with 7 bases lying between them. The CDR3 spells CASSYSLVNEQFF. CDR3 nucleotides: TGTGCCAGCAGTTACTCGCTGGTGAATGAGCAGTTCTTC.

The chain uses TRBV7-9 and TRBJ2-1, with 8 bases aligning to TRBD1. The CDR3 totals 13 residues. V was clipped by 3 bases and J by 10 bases; unmatched bases: 5. Per germline, CDR1 SEHNR and CDR2 FQNEAQ (reference sequence). Here the CDR3 reads CASSFQGAGEQFF. The CDR3 coding sequence is TGTGCCAGCAGCTTCCAGGGGGCAGGAGAGCAGTTCTTC.

The rearrangement links TRBV7-9 to TRBJ1-6, with a tentative D call TRBD1 (6 bases). From germline, CDR1 is SEHNR and CDR2 FQNEAQ (reference sequence). This CDR3 is built from 14 residues. Trimming left V 5 bases short and J 7 bases short, with 12 bases between. CDR3 nucleotide sequence: TGTGCCAGCAGCATGCGGGGGGCCAATTCACCCCTCCACTTT. Translating gives CASSMRGANSPLHF.

The chain carries TRBV10-2 and TRBJ2-2; D possibly uses TRBD1 or TRBD2 (5 bases each). V gave up 6 bases and J gave up 9 bases, with 11 bases separating them. Germline assignment: CDR1 WSHSY and CDR2 SAAADI. CDR3 length equals 12 residues. The CDR3 sequence: CASSPGRWELFF. For the CDR3, the DNA is TGCGCCAGCAGCCCGGGACGGTGGGAGCTGTTTTTT.

There are a few counts of this clonotype. The chain recombines TRBV12-3 or TRBV12-4 with TRBJ1-6, with no clear D. The CDR3 has 17 amino acids. Trimming took 3 bases from V and 2 from J, leaving 14 bases between them. The CDR3 coding sequence is TGTGCCAGCAGTTTGCGGCTAGCCAACCCCTATAATTCACCCCTCCACTTT. This sequence encodes CASSLRLANPYNSPLHF.

This chain connects TRBV7-3 to TRBJ2-3, with 7 bases that match TRBD2. CDR3 length equals 15 residues. V lost 6 bases to trimming and J lost 4 bases; unmatched junction nucleotides: 10. Germline-derived CDR1 and CDR2 are SGHTA and FQGTGA. The CDR3 coding sequence is TGTGCCAGCAGTCCGACTAGCCTGACAGCAGATACGCAGTATTTT. It encodes CASSPTSLTADTQYF.

This clonotype was detected a few times. V usage is TRBV2 and J usage is TRBJ2-1; D perhaps matches TRBD1 (6 bases). V shed 3 bases and J shed 7 bases, with 10 bases lying between them. Per the germline V gene, CDR1 is SNHLY and CDR2 is FYNNEI. There are 13 residues in the CDR3. The CDR3 bases are TGTGCCAGCAGTGAGGTCAGGGGAAATGAGCAGTTCTTC. This translates into CASSEVRGNEQFF.

The V and J genes are TRBV7-8 and TRBJ2-2; weak D call: TRBD2 (6 bases). The CDR3 totals 16 residues. CDR1 and CDR2 (germline): SGHVS, FQNEAQ. The V end lost 1 base, the J end lost 4 bases, and 13 bases lay between the germline ends. The CDR3 DNA reads as TGTGCCAGCAGCTTAGTCGGGGGACCGAGCACCGGGGAGCTGTTTTTT. This sequence encodes CASSLVGGPSTGELFF.